A selection of T cell receptor beta chains follows, all from one sample in a study of shared clonotypes between healthy human individuals. Assay used: immunoSEQ multiplex PCR; TCRdb lists only in-frame clones, some missing. The profile covers around 2,000,000 clones, with around 95% appearing a single time and 0.1% to 0.15% taken by the ten largest. The sample was naive CD4+ T cells sorted from blood. The source is a man aged 18 to 30 in good health. The CDR3 runs from the conserved cysteine through the conserved F or W. A D gene is named only where the DNA matches it firmly. Some rows have no size entry. The others give once, few or many, or a class for an expanded clone.

TRBV6-1	13	NA	NA	TRBJ1-3	TGTGCCAGCACCGGGGGGTGGAGAAACACCATATATTTT	CASTGGWRNTIYF
TRBV4-2	19	NA	NA	TRBJ2-6	TGTGCCAGCAGCCAAGATTCGACGGGGGGCCTTTCTGGGGCCAACGTCCTGACTTTC	CASSQDSTGGLSGANVLTF
TRBV6-6	15	NA	NA	TRBJ2-2	TGTGCCAGCCTTACAAAAGGGGGAAACACCGGGGAGCTGTTTTTT	CASLTKGGNTGELFF
TRBV7-9	14	NA	NA	TRBJ1-1	TGTGCCAGCAGGTCCCAGGGCACCTACACTGAAGCTTTCTTT	CASRSQGTYTEAFF
TRBV6-1	12	TRBD1	NA	TRBJ1-2	TGTGCCAGCCAGGGACAGGGCCCTGGCTACACCTTC	CASQGQGPGYTF
TRBV28	14	NA	once	TRBJ1-1	TGTGCCAGCAGTTTAGGAGGAGTGAACACTGAAGCTTTCTTT	CASSLGGVNTEAFF
TRBV29-1	12	NA	NA	TRBJ1-2	TGCACCGGGGACACGGACTTGAGTGGCTACACCTTC	CTGDTDLSGYTF
TRBV10-3	14	NA	NA	TRBJ2-7	TGTGCCATCAGTGAGTTAAGGGGGCGGGAAGAGCAGTACTTC	CAISELRGREEQYF
TRBV5-1	15	NA	NA	TRBJ2-1	TGCGCCAGCAGCTTTGGGACCAGCTCCTACAATGAGCAGTTCTTC	CASSFGTSSYNEQFF
TRBV9	15	NA	NA	TRBJ1-4	TGTGCCAGCAGCGTAGACGAAGGGATTCGGGAAAAACTGTTTTTT	CASSVDEGIREKLFF
TRBV10-3	14	NA	NA	TRBJ2-1	TGTGCCACACTGAGCCGGGACGGATACAATGAGCAGTTCTTC	CATLSRDGYNEQFF
TRBV25-1	17	NA	NA	TRBJ1-2	TGTGCCAGCAGTGAATTTGGCACCAGGGGCGCCAACTATGGCTACACCTTC	CASSEFGTRGANYGYTF
TRBV18	15	NA	NA	TRBJ1-5	TGTGCCAGCTCACCAGGGGGAGGAGGAAATCAGCCCCAGCATTTT	CASSPGGGGNQPQHF
TRBV28	12	NA	NA	TRBJ2-7	TGTGCCAGCAGTTTAGGGTCGTACGAGCAGTACTTC	CASSLGSYEQYF
TRBV29-1	14	NA	NA	TRBJ1-1	TGCAGCGTGAACTTGTGGGTCGGGAGTACTGAAGCTTTCTTT	CSVNLWVGSTEAFF
TRBV6-6	13	NA	NA	TRBJ2-3	TGTGCCAGCAATTCGGACATCACAGATACGCAGTATTTT	CASNSDITDTQYF
TRBV5-1	14	NA	NA	TRBJ1-1	TGCGCCAGCAGCGTCAGGGGAGAGGGGACTGAAGCTTTCTTT	CASSVRGEGTEAFF
TRBV30	12	NA	NA	TRBJ1-1	TGTGCCTGGAGTCCCGGGGGGACTGAAGCTTTCTTT	CAWSPGGTEAFF
TRBV30	14	NA	NA	TRBJ1-1	TGTGCCTGGAGTTTGACTTTAGGGAACACTGAAGCTTTCTTT	CAWSLTLGNTEAFF
TRBV7-2	15	TRBD1	NA	TRBJ2-1	TGTGCCAGCAGCCCCTGGACAGGGTGGTCGGGTGAGCAGTTCTTC	CASSPWTGWSGEQFF
TRBV4-1	14	NA	NA	TRBJ1-1	TGCGCCAGCAGCCAAGAGTCCAGGGCCCCTGAAGCTTTCTTT	CASSQESRAPEAFF
TRBV27	13	NA	NA	TRBJ2-5	TGTGCCAGCGGATTTCGTGAACGGGAGACCCAGTACTTC	CASGFRERETQYF
TRBV7-6	15	NA	NA	TRBJ1-2	TGTGCCAGCAGCTTAGGCGGGACACTATTTGGTGGCTACACCTTC	CASSLGGTLFGGYTF
TRBV6-6	15	NA	NA	TRBJ1-3	TGTGCCAGCAGCCTGGACGGGCCCTCTGGAAACACCATATATTTT	CASSLDGPSGNTIYF